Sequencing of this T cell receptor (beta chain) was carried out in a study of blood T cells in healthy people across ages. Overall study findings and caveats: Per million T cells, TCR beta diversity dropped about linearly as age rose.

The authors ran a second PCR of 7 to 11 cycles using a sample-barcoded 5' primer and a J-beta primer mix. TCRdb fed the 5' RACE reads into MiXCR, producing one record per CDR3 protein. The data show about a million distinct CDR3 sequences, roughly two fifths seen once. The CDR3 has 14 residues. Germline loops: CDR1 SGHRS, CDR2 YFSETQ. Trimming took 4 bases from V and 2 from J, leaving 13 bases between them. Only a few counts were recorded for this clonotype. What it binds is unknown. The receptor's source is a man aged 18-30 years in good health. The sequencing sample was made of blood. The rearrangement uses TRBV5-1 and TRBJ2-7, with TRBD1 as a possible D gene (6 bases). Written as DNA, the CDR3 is TGCGCCAGCAGCGACACAGGGCTGCCCTACGAGCAGTACTTC. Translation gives CASSDTGLPYEQYF.